This TCR beta chain was found in a study of blood T cells in healthy people across ages. The CDR3 totals 15 residues. V lost 6 bases, J lost 2 bases, and 15 bases lay in between. A second PCR of roughly 7 to 11 cycles used a sample-barcoded 5' primer and a J-beta primer mix. MiXCR was run by TCRdb on the 5' RACE reads, yielding one entry per CDR3 protein. This sample has around 970,000 distinct CDR3 sequences, with about 53% found just once. The V and J genes are TRBV12-3 or TRBV12-4 and TRBJ2-3; D gene uncertain. This sequence originates from a woman aged 60-70 years in good health. Sequenced input: blood. The CDR3, as DNA: TGTGCCAGCAGCCCGCCCTCCACTTACACAGATACGCAGTATTTT. This gives the protein CASSPPSTYTDTQYF.